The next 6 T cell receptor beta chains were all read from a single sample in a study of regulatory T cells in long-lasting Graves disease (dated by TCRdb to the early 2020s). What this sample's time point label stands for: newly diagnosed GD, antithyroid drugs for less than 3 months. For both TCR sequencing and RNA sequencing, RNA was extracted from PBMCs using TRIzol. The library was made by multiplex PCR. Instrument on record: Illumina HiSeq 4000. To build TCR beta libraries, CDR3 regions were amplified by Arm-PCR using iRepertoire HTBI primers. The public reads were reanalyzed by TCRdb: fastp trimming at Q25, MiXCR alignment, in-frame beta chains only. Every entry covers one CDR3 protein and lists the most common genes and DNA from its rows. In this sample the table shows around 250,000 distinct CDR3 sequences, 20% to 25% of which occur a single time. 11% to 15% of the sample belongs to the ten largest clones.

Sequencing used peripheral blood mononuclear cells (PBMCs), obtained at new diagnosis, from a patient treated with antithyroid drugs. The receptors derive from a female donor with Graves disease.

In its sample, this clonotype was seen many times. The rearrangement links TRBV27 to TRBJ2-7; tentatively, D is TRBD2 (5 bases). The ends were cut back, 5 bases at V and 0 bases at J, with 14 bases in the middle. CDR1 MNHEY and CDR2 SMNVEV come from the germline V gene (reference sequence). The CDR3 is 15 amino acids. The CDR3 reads CASSPSAGNSYEQYF. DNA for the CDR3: TGTGCCAGCAGTCCAAGCGCCGGGAACTCCTACGAGCAGTACTTC.

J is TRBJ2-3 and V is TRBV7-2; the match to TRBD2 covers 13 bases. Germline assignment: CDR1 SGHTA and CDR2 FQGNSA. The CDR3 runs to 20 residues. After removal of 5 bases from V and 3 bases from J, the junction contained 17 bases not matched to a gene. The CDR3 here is CASSPKFGLAGVGFTDTQYF. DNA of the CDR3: TGTGCCAGCAGCCCCAAATTCGGACTAGCGGGAGTTGGGTTTACAGATACGCAGTATTTT.

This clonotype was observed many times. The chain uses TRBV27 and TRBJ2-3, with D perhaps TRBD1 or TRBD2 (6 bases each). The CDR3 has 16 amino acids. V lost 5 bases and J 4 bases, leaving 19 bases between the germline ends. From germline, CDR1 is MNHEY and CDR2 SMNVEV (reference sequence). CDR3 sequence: CASSILTSWGPDTQYF. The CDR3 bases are TGTGCCAGCAGTATACTGACTAGTTGGGGGCCAGATACGCAGTATTTT.

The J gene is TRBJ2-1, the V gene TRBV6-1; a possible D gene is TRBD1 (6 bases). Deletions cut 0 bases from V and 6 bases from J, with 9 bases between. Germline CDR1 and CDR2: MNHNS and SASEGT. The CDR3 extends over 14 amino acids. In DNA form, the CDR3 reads TGTGCCAGCAGTGAAGCCGGCAGGGGCAATGAGCAGTTCTTC. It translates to CASSEAGRGNEQFF.

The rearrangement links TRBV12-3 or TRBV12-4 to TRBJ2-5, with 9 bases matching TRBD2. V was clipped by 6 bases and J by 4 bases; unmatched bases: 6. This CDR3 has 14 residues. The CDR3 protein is CASRGSGRLETQYF. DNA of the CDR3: TGTGCCAGCAGGGGTAGCGGGAGACTAGAGACCCAGTACTTC.

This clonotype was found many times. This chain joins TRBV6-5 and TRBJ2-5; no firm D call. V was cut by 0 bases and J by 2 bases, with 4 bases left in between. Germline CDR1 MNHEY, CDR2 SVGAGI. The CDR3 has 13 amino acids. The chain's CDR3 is CASSYSSQETQYF. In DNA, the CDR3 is TGTGCCAGCAGTTACTCGTCTCAAGAGACCCAGTACTTC.